Listed here are 10 T cell receptor beta chains from one sample, sequenced in a study of memory CD4+ T cells and cytomegalovirus serostatus. Sequencing was performed with immunoSEQ multiplex PCR; in TCRdb, only in-frame clones are kept and a portion is missing. The data hold 70,000 to 95,000 clones, with roughly 80% observed a single time. The sort gate was single viable CD3+CD4+CD8-CD45RO+ cells for memory CD4+ T cells. Sequenced: memory CD4+ T cells from blood. Every receptor here comes from an adult in good health and CMV-seronegative.

CDR3 sequence: CASSSTTDGNTIYF. CDR3 bases: TGTGCCAGCAGCTCGACCACGGACGGAAACACCATATATTTT. The chain links TRBV11-1 to TRBJ1-3; D gene ambiguous. Trimming removed 4 bases at V and 4 bases at J, with 11 bases between. This CDR3 spans 14 amino acids. Per germline, CDR1 SGHAT and CDR2 FQDESV (reference sequence).

V usage is TRBV5-6 and J usage is TRBJ1-6, with no clear D. CDR1 is SGHDT and CDR2 is YYEEEE in the germline V gene. The CDR3 length is 17 residues. Deletions cut 1 base from V and 0 bases from J, with 11 bases between. CDR3 protein: CASSLWSGYSYNSPLHF. DNA for the CDR3: TGTGCCAGCAGCTTGTGGTCCGGCTACTCCTATAATTCACCCCTCCACTTT.

In this sample, this clone turned up a few times. The rearrangement links TRBV7-9 to TRBJ2-7; D possibly uses TRBD1 or TRBD2 (6 bases each). The V end lost 6 bases, the J end lost 7 bases, and 16 bases lay between the germline ends. Germline V CDR1 and CDR2: SEHNR, FQNEAQ (reference sequence). This CDR3 spans 13 amino acids. This CDR3 is CASSQAQGGEQYF. In DNA, the CDR3 is TGTGCCAGCAGTCAAGCACAGGGAGGAGAGCAGTACTTC.

The chain recombines TRBV11-2 with TRBJ2-7; D is perhaps TRBD1 or TRBD2 (5 bases each). V dropped 4 bases and J dropped 8 bases, with 18 bases sitting between them. The germline V gene encodes CDR1 SGHAT and CDR2 FQNNGV. This CDR3 contains 14 residues. The CDR3 spells CASSSVGGSTQQYF. The CDR3 DNA sequence: TGTGCCAGCAGCTCAGTTGGGGGATCTACGCAGCAGTACTTC.

The chain has TRBV30 and TRBJ1-1, with D unresolved. Looked up from germline, CDR1 is GTSNPN and CDR2 is SVGIG (reference sequence). This CDR3 has 11 residues. With 7 bases removed from V and 1 base from J, the gap between germline ends came to 7 bases. CDR3 amino acids: CASKENTEAFF. In DNA form, the CDR3 reads TGTGCCTCTAAAGAGAACACTGAAGCTTTCTTT.

The chain carries TRBV4-3 and TRBJ1-4; D is ambiguous. Looked up from germline, CDR1 is LGHNA and CDR2 is YSLEER. The ends were cut back, 4 bases at V and 7 bases at J, with 13 bases in the middle. This CDR3 is 14 amino acids long. CDR3 in amino acids: CASSPPRGSEKLFF. DNA of the CDR3: TGCGCCAGCAGCCCTCCGCGAGGGAGTGAAAAACTGTTTTTT.

The chain links TRBV7-6 to TRBJ2-3, with TRBD1 as a possible D gene (6 bases). V dropped 3 bases and J dropped 6 bases, with 16 bases sitting between them. Germline lookup yields CDR1 SGHVS and CDR2 FNYEAQ. The CDR3 spans 15 residues. CDR3 DNA sequence: TGTGCCAGCAGCTTGGACGGGAATCAGGGGGATACGCAGTATTTT. Translated: CASSLDGNQGDTQYF.

The chain joins TRBV19 to TRBJ2-2, with TRBD1 as a possible D gene (5 bases). The CDR3 has 13 amino acids. Germline CDR1 reads LNHDA; CDR2 reads SQIVND (reference sequence). With 5 bases removed from V and 5 bases from J, the gap between germline ends came to 9 bases. The CDR3 coding sequence is TGTGCCAGTAGTCTCAGGGAAACCGGGGAGCTGTTTTTT. This encodes CASSLRETGELFF.

This clone has a handful of counts. CDR3 sequence (DNA): TGTGCCAGCAGTTCAGGGAATAGCAATCAGCCCCAGCATTTT. This translates into CASSSGNSNQPQHF. The rearrangement uses TRBV18 and TRBJ1-5; the D gene is possibly TRBD1 (5 bases). The CDR3 sequence is 14 residues long. Per the germline V gene, CDR1 is KGHSH and CDR2 is LQKENI. Trimming shortened V by 8 bases and J by 0 bases, and 11 bases separated the two germline ends.

The chain joins TRBV7-6 to TRBJ1-4; D call uncertain. CDR3 length: 12 amino acids. Germline CDR1 is SGHVS and CDR2 is FNYEAQ. The ends were cut back, 4 bases at V and 8 bases at J, with 8 bases in the middle. This CDR3 is CASSSPIEKLFF. In DNA form, the CDR3 reads TGTGCCAGCAGCTCGCCTATCGAAAAACTGTTTTTT.